This TCR beta chain stems from a study of blood T cell repertoires in COVID-19 (dated by TCRdb to 2019 to 2021). Broadly, across the study: Samples from collaborators originated in the United States, Italy and Spain and spanned both the acute and convalescent phases of COVID-19. The material from the prospective study consisted of cDNA or gDNA derived from T cells, B-cell-depleted T cells, or PBMCs. Deeply sampled blood TCRbeta repertoires from subjects exposed to, actively infected with, or recovered from COVID-19 were included in the dataset. The repertoires were released in a freely available public database intended as a resource for research on the immune response to SARS-CoV-2. The samples were drawn from two sources: the first 160 participants of the ongoing ImmuneRACE study, and 1,254 subjects contributed by 6 global collaborators. The sample metadata nearly always contained a de-identified subject ID, COVID-19 status, age in years and sex. Where HLA class I and class II types were available, the types were taken from metadata supplied by the sample provider, not from assay-based typing.

Overall results and qualifications from the work: The quantity of clinical and demographic metadata differed by source and by participant and was supplied without curation.

In Seattle, one collaborating source enrolled patients while the infection was active and tracked those patients longitudinally over the course of disease. Each collaborating institution followed its own protocols to collect whole blood in K2EDTA tubes. For TCRbeta analysis, collaborator samples were shipped as frozen whole blood, as isolated PBMCs, or as DNA extracted from either sample type. The immunoSEQ Assay, a bias-controlled multiplex PCR, was used to amplify TCRbeta CDR3 regions from genomic DNA. Concerning the study's data processing: The number of nucleated cells in each sample was estimated from the amplification of reference gene primers within the assay. To quantify the absolute abundance of each unique TCRbeta CDR3 rearrangement, sequence reads were collapsed and filtered. Productive Simpson clonality was computed per sample as the square root of Simpson's diversity index over productive rearrangements. The immuneACCESS repertoire file appears here via TCRdb, limited to in-frame rearrangements. These files lack a portion of the clones; in checked studies, under half of the deficit traces to unresolved V genes, and the cause of the others is not known. V, J and clone size reflect that table, while D and trimming were determined from the DNA. For this sample the table gives approximately 28,000 clones, of which just under 95% were detected only once. The leading ten clones occupy 0.83% of the sample.

Compared with germline, V lacks 6 bases and J lacks 1 base; bases without a gene match: 8. Inclusive of the bounding cysteine and phenylalanine, the CDR3 is 15 residues long. This entry keeps only the CDR3 DNA: 45 bases, framed from base 1. Based on the germline V gene (reference sequence), the CDR1 and CDR2 sequences are LGHDT and YNNKEL. Details on this clone: This clone's antigen is unknown. Per-base quality was not reported, and no clone a single base away is much larger than it.

Recombination joined TRBV3-1 (or the pseudogene TRBV3-2) with TRBJ2-7; the central 8 bases match TRBD2. Sequencing used peripheral blood. This TCR came from a woman in her sixties or seventies with COVID-19, enrolled during active disease. DNA sequence: TGTGCCAGCAGTTATAGCGGGGCGCTGTCCTACGAGCAGTACTTC. This codes for CASSYSGALSYEQYF.